The 8 T cell receptor beta chains below were found in one sample sequenced in a study of T cell repertoires in cytomegalovirus infection. MiXCR, applied by TCRdb to the reads, yields one record per CDR3 protein. This table holds just under 500,000 distinct CDR3 sequences, 30% to 40% found once. No antigen has been assigned to these receptors. The material was cultured PBMCs, obtained from culture after CMV antigen stimulation. Receptors were obtained from a human donor in good health (CMV status not recorded). Some clones in this sample may be carry-over from other donors' samples.

This clonotype was picked up a small number of times. The rearrangement links TRBV7-2 to TRBJ2-3; 11 bases map to TRBD2. The CDR3 is made up of 18 amino acids. Looked up from germline, CDR1 is SGHTA and CDR2 is FQGNSA. J lost 0 bases, V lost 3 bases, and 8 bases had no gene match. This CDR3 reads CASSFGTSGGLSTDTQYF. The DNA for the CDR3 is TGTGCCAGCAGCTTTGGGACTAGCGGAGGGCTAAGCACAGATACGCAGTATTTT.

The chain uses TRBV12-3 or TRBV12-4 and TRBJ1-5; TRBD1 matches 8 bases. CDR3 length equals 14 residues. J lost 4 bases, V lost 10 bases, and 9 bases had no gene match. The CDR3 DNA reads TGTGCCACCGTGGGACAGGCGGCAAATCAGCCCCAGCATTTT. Amino acid sequence: CATVGQAANQPQHF.

In its sample, this clonotype was seen a few times. The genes are TRBV7-7 and TRBJ1-1; no firm D call. Germline loops: CDR1 SSHAT, CDR2 FNYEAQ (reference sequence). This CDR3 has 13 residues. Trimming removed 5 bases from V and 0 bases from J, with 7 bases in between. CDR3 nucleotides: TGTGCCAGCAGCAAAGGCGTGAACACTGAAGCTTTCTTT. Amino acids: CASSKGVNTEAFF. The whole variable domain, filled in from reference TRBV7-7 and TRBJ1-1, reads GAGVSQSPRYKVTKRGQDVTLRCDPISSHATLYWYQQALGQGPEFLTYFNYEAQPDKSGLPSDRFSAERPEGSISTLTIQRTEQRDSAMYRCASSKGVNTEAFFGQGTRLTVV.

The chain has TRBV27 and TRBJ2-1; maybe TRBD2 (6 bases). Germline V lookup: CDR1 MNHEY, CDR2 SMNVEV (reference sequence). Trimming cost V 4 bases and J 8 bases, with 27 bases left between them. The CDR3 consists of 18 residues. Written as DNA, the CDR3 is TGTGCCAGCAGTTCCCCCTCGGTGCTGGGGCTAGGAGGGGATGAGCAGTTCTTC. Its protein product is CASSSPSVLGLGGDEQFF.

In this sample, this clonotype turned up many times. In nucleotides, the CDR3 is TGTGCCAGCAGGGGACTAGCGGACAATGAGCAGTTCTTC. Translation: CASRGLADNEQFF. The chain combines TRBV11-1 with TRBJ2-1, with 11 bases identical to TRBD2. The CDR3 is 13 amino acids. The germline CDR1 and CDR2 sequences are SGHAT and FQDESV (reference sequence). V gave up 6 bases and J gave up 5 bases; unmatched junction bases: 0.

The chain couples TRBV6-5 to TRBJ2-5; D not resolved. CDR3 length: 15 residues. Trimming left V 0 bases short and J 4 bases short, with 12 bases between. Germline CDR1 and CDR2: MNHEY and SVGAGI. CDR3 DNA sequence: TGTGCCAGCAGTTACTCGACTTCGCTCCCAGAGACCCAGTACTTC. It specifies CASSYSTSLPETQYF.

V is TRBV29-1 and J is TRBJ1-4, with TRBD1 identical over 8 bases. This CDR3 has 13 amino acids. The germline V gene has CDR1 SQVTM and CDR2 ANQGSEA. V lost 6 bases to trimming and J lost 8 bases; unmatched junction nucleotides: 8. CDR3 coding DNA: TGCAGCGTCCCGGACAGGGCGAAGGAAAAACTGTTTTTT. Its translation: CSVPDRAKEKLFF.

This clonotype appeared a few times. The chain employs TRBV27 and TRBJ2-5; D is perhaps TRBD1 (5 bases). Trimming removed 10 bases from V and 1 base from J, with 13 bases in between. CDR3 length equals 13 residues. Germline V gene sequence: CDR1 MNHEY, CDR2 SMNVEV (reference sequence). CDR3 DNA sequence: TGTGCCACCGGTCCACAGGTCCAAGAGACCCAGTACTTC. The encoded protein is CATGPQVQETQYF.